These 23 T cell receptor beta chains were sequenced from one sample in a study of metastatic and nonmetastatic thyroid tumors. MiXCR re-clonotyped the PCR reads for TCRdb. The sample consists of over 25,000 clones, around 15% of them appearing once. Patients had received no treatment of any kind before thyroid surgery. The sample taken for sequencing was blood. The receptors come from a female donor with papillary thyroid cancer or a benign thyroid nodule (not recorded which). Some clones in this sample may be carry-over from other donors' samples.

This clone was detected many times. The V and J genes are TRBV30 and TRBJ1-2; possibly TRBD1 for D (5 bases). The germline CDR1 and CDR2 sequences are GTSNPN and SVGIG (reference sequence). This CDR3 has 12 amino acids. V lost 3 bases to trimming and J lost 7 bases, with 12 bases between them. This CDR3 is CAWRPEGVGYTF. The DNA of the CDR3 is TGTGCCTGGAGGCCTGAAGGGGTTGGCTACACCTTC.

Many counts were recorded for this clone. V usage is TRBV20-1 and J usage is TRBJ1-1, with D uncertain. V gave up 0 bases and J gave up 5 bases, with 16 bases separating them. The germline gives CDR1 DFQATT, CDR2 SNEGSKA (reference sequence). This CDR3 has 15 amino acids. CDR3 nucleotide sequence: TGCAGTGCTAGAGAGGGTGATCGGACGGCTACTGAAGCTTTCTTT. Residues: CSAREGDRTATEAFF.

This rearrangement joins TRBV19 to TRBJ1-2; TRBD1 agrees at 9 bases. The germline V gene has CDR1 LNHDA and CDR2 SQIVND (reference sequence). The CDR3 extends over 13 amino acids. Trimming at V came to 5 bases and at J to 5 bases, leaving 3 bases not matched to a gene. CDR3 sequence reads: CASSSGQGYGYTF. The CDR3 nucleotides read TGTGCCAGTAGTTCTGGACAGGGGTATGGCTACACCTTC. Supplemented by reference TRBV19 and TRBJ1-2, the full variable domain reads DGGITQSPKYLFRKEGQNVTLSCEQNLNHDAMYWYRQDPGQGLRLIYYSQIVNDFQKGDIAEGYSVSREKKESFPLTVTSAQKNPTAFYLCASSSGQGYGYTFGSGTRLTVV.

In its sample, this clone ranks as medium-sized. V is TRBV6-1 and J is TRBJ2-3; TRBD1 matches at 7 bases. This CDR3 has 15 amino acids. V lost 6 bases and J lost 2; bases outside the gene matches: 8. CDR1 and CDR2 (germline): MNHNS, SASEGT. In DNA, the CDR3 is TGTGCCAGCAGGAACCGACAGGGCTACACAGATACGCAGTATTTT. Its translation: CASRNRQGYTDTQYF.

In this sample, this clone is medium-sized (0.01 to 0.1%). The chain links TRBV6-1 to TRBJ2-2; tentatively, D is TRBD1 (6 bases). This CDR3 comprises 13 residues. V gave up 7 bases and J gave up 6 bases, with 12 bases separating them. Germline V CDR1 and CDR2: MNHNS, SASEGT. CDR3 loop: CASMSWGPGELFF. The CDR3 nucleotides read TGTGCCAGCATGTCGTGGGGGCCCGGGGAGCTGTTTTTT.

This clone is categorized as medium-sized. V and J are TRBV27 and TRBJ2-3, with D perhaps TRBD2 (7 bases). This CDR3 comprises 14 residues. Germline lookup yields CDR1 MNHEY and CDR2 SMNVEV (reference sequence). V shed 3 bases and J shed 7 bases, with 14 bases lying between them. The CDR3 spells CASSLGGGLYTQYF. Here the CDR3 DNA reads TGTGCCAGCAGTTTGGGAGGGGGGCTATATACGCAGTATTTT.

In its sample, this clone was seen many times. The chain links TRBV3-1 to TRBJ2-7; D is possibly TRBD2 (6 bases). The CDR3 length is 15 residues. Germline V lookup: CDR1 LGHDT, CDR2 YNNKEL (reference sequence). V was shortened by 4 bases and J by 1 base, with 14 bases between the two germline ends. CDR3 protein: CASSRRDSLSYEQYF. In nucleotides, the CDR3 is TGTGCCAGCAGCCGACGGGACTCTTTATCCTACGAGCAGTACTTC.

This clone was recorded many times. The rearrangement joins TRBV7-9 to TRBJ2-3, with a possible D match to TRBD2 (6 bases). There are 16 residues in the CDR3. With 5 bases removed from V and 1 base from J, the gap between germline ends came to 16 bases. CDR1 SEHNR and CDR2 FQNEAQ come from the germline V gene (reference sequence). CDR3 loop: CASSGDLSGGTDTQYF. DNA for the CDR3: TGTGCCAGCAGCGGAGACCTTAGCGGTGGCACAGATACGCAGTATTTT.

V is TRBV7-3 and J is TRBJ2-7; maybe TRBD1 (6 bases). CDR3 length: 16 amino acids. Trimming took 5 bases from V and 2 from J, leaving 19 bases between them. Per the germline V gene, CDR1 is SGHTA and CDR2 is FQGTGA. CDR3 region: CASSPQRVRGAYEQYF. The DNA for the CDR3 is TGTGCCAGCAGCCCCCAACGGGTCAGGGGAGCCTACGAGCAGTACTTC.

This clone rates as medium-sized. The rearrangement uses TRBV28 and TRBJ1-3; possible D gene TRBD1, 5 bases. The germline gives CDR1 MDHEN, CDR2 SYDVKM. V lost 6 bases to trimming and J lost 1 base, with 13 bases between them. The CDR3 runs 15 residues. This chain's CDR3 is CASRMAGPSGNTIYF. The CDR3 DNA reads as TGTGCCAGCAGAATGGCGGGGCCATCTGGAAACACCATATATTTT.

The gene calls are TRBV7-9 and TRBJ2-4; D ambiguous. The CDR3 is made up of 16 amino acids. V shed 1 base and J shed 6 bases, with 16 bases lying between them. Germline-derived CDR1 and CDR2 are SEHNR and FQNEAQ (reference sequence). CDR3 DNA sequence: TGTGCCAGCAGCTTAGAGGGCAGCAGGTGGCTAAACATTCAGTACTTC. This encodes CASSLEGSRWLNIQYF. Supplemented by reference TRBV7-9 and TRBJ2-4, the full variable domain reads DTGVSQNPRHKITKRGQNVTFRCDPISEHNRLYWYRQTLGQGPEFLTYFQNEAQLEKSRLLSDRFSAERPKGSFSTLEIQRTEQGDSAMYLCASSLEGSRWLNIQYFGAGTRLSVL.

This clone was seen only a few times. The gene calls are TRBV6-2 or TRBV6-3 and TRBJ2-1; no definite D call. The CDR3 sequence is 11 residues long. Trimming took off 8 bases at V and 5 bases at J, with 7 bases between the two ends. Germline CDR1 MNHEY, CDR2 SVGEGT. The CDR3 DNA follows: TGTGCCAGCGGGCGAGACAATGAGCAGTTCTTC. Protein: CASGRDNEQFF.

Sample share makes this clone medium-sized. The genes are TRBV25-1 and TRBJ1-2; D might be TRBD1 (5 bases). V was cut by 5 bases and J by 4 bases, with 8 bases left in between. The CDR3 totals 12 residues. CDR1 and CDR2 (germline): MGHDK, SYGVNS. CDR3 region: CASSKGLYGYTF. For the CDR3, the DNA is TGTGCCAGCAGTAAGGGGCTCTATGGCTACACCTTC.

In this sample, this clone turned up a few times. This chain uses TRBV6-1 with TRBJ2-7, with a weak D call TRBD1 (6 bases). Germline CDR1 and CDR2: MNHNS and SASEGT. Trimming took 5 bases from V and 0 from J, leaving 17 bases between them. This CDR3 comprises 16 residues. CDR3 in DNA: TGTGCCAGCAGTTCCCCGGACAGAACGTCCTCCTACGAGCAGTACTTC. It codes for CASSSPDRTSSYEQYF.

This clone was counted a few times. The chain joins TRBV12-3 or TRBV12-4 to TRBJ2-7; 9 bases are a match to TRBD1. After removal of 2 bases from V and 3 bases from J, the junction contained 2 bases not matched to a gene. CDR3 length: 14 amino acids. The CDR3 coding sequence is TGTGCCAGCAGTTTAAAGGGACAGGGCTACGAGCAGTACTTC. It is translated as CASSLKGQGYEQYF.

This clone was detected many times. V and J are TRBV19 and TRBJ1-5; 7 bases align to TRBD1. In germline, CDR1 is LNHDA, CDR2 SQIVND (reference sequence). The V gene end was trimmed by 5 bases and the J gene end by 2 bases; junction bases not matched to a gene: 3. There are 14 residues in the CDR3. CDR3 coding DNA: TGTGCCAGTAGTTCAACAGGGGGCAATCAGCCCCAGCATTTT. Residues: CASSSTGGNQPQHF.

This clone is medium-sized by share. The genes are TRBV28 and TRBJ1-1; no definite D call. V was pared by 2 bases and J by 4 bases, with 5 bases between. Looked up from germline, CDR1 is MDHEN and CDR2 is SYDVKM. The CDR3 runs to 12 residues. The CDR3, as DNA: TGTGCCAGCAGTTTAGGTACCACTGAAGCTTTCTTT. Translated, it gives CASSLGTTEAFF.

This clone was observed many times. The gene calls are TRBV2 and TRBJ2-3; the D is unclear. Germline V lookup: CDR1 SNHLY, CDR2 FYNNEI. The CDR3 spans 14 residues. Trimming pared 4 bases from V and 5 bases from J, leaving 13 bases between. CDR3 amino acids: CASSVEGSGDTQYF. CDR3 in DNA: TGTGCCAGCAGTGTTGAAGGTTCGGGAGATACGCAGTATTTT.

The chain is built from TRBV2 and TRBJ1-3, with TRBD1 as a possible D gene (6 bases). Trimming removed 4 bases at V and 3 bases at J, with 10 bases between. The CDR3 loop spans 14 amino acids. Germline CDR1 SNHLY, CDR2 FYNNEI. The CDR3 region has the DNA TGTGCCAGCAGTGGACGGGGGCATGGAAACACCATATATTTT. Its translation is CASSGRGHGNTIYF.

This clone was seen a handful of times. CDR3 sequence: CASSLRGLTSGGGNEQFF. In nucleotides, the CDR3 is TGTGCCAGCAGCTTACGCGGTCTTACTAGCGGGGGGGGCAATGAGCAGTTCTTC. The J gene is TRBJ2-1, the V gene TRBV11-1; TRBD2 matches at 13 bases. The ends lost 2 bases at V and 6 bases at J; junction bases unmatched: 10. CDR3 length: 18 amino acids. Germline V CDR1 and CDR2: SGHAT, FQDESV (reference sequence).

This clone is medium-sized in the sample. This chain connects TRBV6-5 to TRBJ1-2; possible D gene TRBD1, 5 bases. From germline, CDR1 is MNHEY and CDR2 SVGAGI. The length of the CDR3 is 15 residues. Trimming stripped 0 bases from V and 4 bases from J, with 12 bases between. CDR3 in amino acids: CASSYSTEVGYGYTF. In nucleotides, the CDR3 is TGTGCCAGCAGTTACTCGACAGAAGTGGGCTATGGCTACACCTTC.

This clone was detected many times. The chain uses TRBV20-1 and TRBJ2-1, with 7 nucleotides matching TRBD1. Per germline, CDR1 DFQATT and CDR2 SNEGSKA (reference sequence). With V trimmed by 6 bases and J by 8 bases, 22 bases remained unmatched. This CDR3 has 17 residues. The CDR3 nucleotides are TGCAGTGCCACATCCTTTCTCTATGGGGACAGAATCGATGAGCAGTTCTTC. Translating gives CSATSFLYGDRIDEQFF.

The V and J genes are TRBV20-1 and TRBJ1-5; TRBD1 might be the D (6 bases). Trimming stripped 3 bases from V and 7 bases from J, with 13 bases between. This CDR3 has 13 amino acids. Germline V gene sequence: CDR1 DFQATT, CDR2 SNEGSKA (reference sequence). The CDR3 DNA reads as TGCAGTGCTAGGGACAGTAGGTCGCAGCCCCAGCATTTT. Protein: CSARDSRSQPQHF.